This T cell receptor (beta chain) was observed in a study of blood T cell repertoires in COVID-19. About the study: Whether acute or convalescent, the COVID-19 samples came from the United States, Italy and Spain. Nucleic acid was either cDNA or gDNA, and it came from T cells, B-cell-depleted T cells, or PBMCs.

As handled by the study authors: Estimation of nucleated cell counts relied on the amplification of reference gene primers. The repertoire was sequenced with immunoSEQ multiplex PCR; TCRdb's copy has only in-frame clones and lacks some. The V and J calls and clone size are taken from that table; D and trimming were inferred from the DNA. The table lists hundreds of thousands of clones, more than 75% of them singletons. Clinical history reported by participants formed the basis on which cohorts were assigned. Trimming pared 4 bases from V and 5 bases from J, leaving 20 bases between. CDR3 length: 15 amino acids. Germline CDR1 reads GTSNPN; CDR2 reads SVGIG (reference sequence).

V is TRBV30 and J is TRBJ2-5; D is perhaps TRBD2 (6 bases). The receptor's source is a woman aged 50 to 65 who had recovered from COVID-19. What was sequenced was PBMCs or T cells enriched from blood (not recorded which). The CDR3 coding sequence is TGTGCCTGGACAACAGGAGCGGGCCTAGGGGAGACCCAGTACTTC. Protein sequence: CAWTTGAGLGETQYF.